Each of the 7 T cell receptor beta chains below was sequenced from the same sample in a study of T cell responses to AZD1222 COVID-19 vaccine. Libraries were prepared by immunoSEQ multiplex PCR; TCRdb keeps only in-frame clonotypes and omits some of them. This table has 89,000 or so clones, 75% to 95% appearing once. The specimen comprised peripheral blood, sampled 28 days after the second AZD1222 dose. The receptor set was obtained from an adult who received the AZD1222 COVID-19 vaccine.

CDR3 sequence reads: CASSIQGRGTEAFF. The CDR3 DNA sequence: TGTGCCAGCAGCATACAGGGTCGTGGCACTGAAGCTTTCTTT. This chain links TRBV9 with TRBJ1-1; D might be TRBD1 (6 bases). V was cut by 4 bases and J by 4 bases, with 14 bases left in between. Germline V gene lookup returns CDR1 SGDLS and CDR2 YYNGEE. The CDR3 is made up of 14 amino acids.

The chain carries TRBV24-1 and TRBJ1-2, with TRBD1 matching 7 bases. V was pared by 4 bases and J by 8 bases, with 9 bases of the junction left unmatched. The CDR3 contains 14 residues. Germline V gives CDR1 KGHDR, CDR2 SFDVKD. CDR3 nucleotide sequence: TGTGCCACCAGTGACGGCTTGGGACAGTGGGGCTACACCTTC. Translating gives CATSDGLGQWGYTF.

This chain uses TRBV28 with TRBJ1-5; 12 positions agree with TRBD1. The CDR3 is 16 residues long. Germline CDR1 reads MDHEN; CDR2 reads SYDVKM. J was trimmed by 7 bases and V by 5 bases; bases with no gene match: 9. This chain's CDR3 is CASSPWDRGRGQPQHF. CDR3 in DNA: TGTGCCAGCAGTCCGTGGGACAGGGGGCGAGGACAGCCCCAGCATTTT.

CDR3 residues: CASSSGTSDEQYF. The CDR3 bases are TGTGCCAGCAGTTCCGGGACTAGCGACGAGCAGTACTTC. V usage is TRBV28 and J usage is TRBJ2-7; TRBD2 matches at 10 bases. Trimming removed 4 bases from V and 5 bases from J; junction bases left unmatched: 2. Germline V gives CDR1 MDHEN, CDR2 SYDVKM. The CDR3 contains 13 residues.

The chain joins TRBV14 to TRBJ2-5; perhaps D is TRBD1 or TRBD2 (5 bases each). Trimming took 7 bases from V and 7 from J, leaving 16 bases between them. CDR3 length: 13 residues. Germline V gene lookup returns CDR1 SGHDN and CDR2 FVKESK. CDR3 loop: CASTPGPFGTQYF. The CDR3 DNA follows: TGTGCCAGCACCCCGGGGCCCTTTGGGACCCAGTACTTC.

V and J are TRBV3-1 (or the pseudogene TRBV3-2) and TRBJ1-1; D uncertain. Germline V lookup: CDR1 LGHDT, CDR2 YNNKEL (reference sequence). The CDR3 sequence is 14 residues long. V lost 1 base to trimming and J lost 8 bases, with 14 bases between them. CDR3 sequence (DNA): TGTGCCAGCAGCCAAGTTACGGGAGCCAGAGAAGCTTTCTTT. Translating gives CASSQVTGAREAFF.

The chain is built from TRBV7-3 and TRBJ1-1, with 7 bases matching TRBD1. Losses at the gene ends were 0 bases for V and 2 bases for J; bases not matched to a gene: 3. The CDR3 sequence is 15 residues long. Germline V lookup: CDR1 SGHTA, CDR2 FQGTGA. The CDR3 bases are TGTGCCAGCAGCTTAACAGGGGGCTCAAACACTGAAGCTTTCTTT. Its translation: CASSLTGGSNTEAFF.